The 5 T cell receptor beta chains below all came from one sample that was sequenced in a study of CD8+CD57+ T cells in acquired aplastic anemia. Researchers used genomic DNA as the template to profile TCR beta VDJ and CDR3. TCRdb ran MiXCR on the reads and lists one entry per CDR3 protein. The sample records around 80,000 distinct CDR3 sequences, approximately 70% being singletons. Patients chosen for sequencing had CD8+CD57+ cells that had expanded, as shown by flow cytometry. The sample was sorted CD4+, CD8+, or CD8+CD57+ T cells (not recorded which) from PBMCs. The receptors stem from a human donor with aplastic anemia.

The chain uses TRBV2 and TRBJ1-6; the D gene is possibly TRBD1 (5 bases). With 5 bases removed from V and 9 bases from J, the gap between germline ends came to 17 bases. This CDR3 is 15 amino acids long. The germline gives CDR1 SNHLY, CDR2 FYNNEI. The CDR3 coding sequence is TGTGCCAGCAGTCTCTCCCAGGGTAGTGGTTCACCCCTCCACTTT. Residues: CASSLSQGSGSPLHF.

V usage is TRBV5-1 and J usage is TRBJ1-1; 7 bases align to TRBD1. The CDR3 contains 13 residues. The ends lost 4 bases at V and 3 bases at J; junction bases unmatched: 3. Germline V gene data show CDR1 as SGHRS and CDR2 as YFSETQ. The CDR3 reads CASSPTGDTEAFF. Here the CDR3 DNA reads TGCGCCAGCAGCCCTACAGGGGACACTGAAGCTTTCTTT.

The chain employs TRBV19 and TRBJ2-5; D gene unclear. The V end was cut by 3 bases, the J end by 2 bases, with 7 bases between. CDR3 size: 13 residues. Germline-derived CDR1 and CDR2 are LNHDA and SQIVND (reference sequence). The CDR3: CASSILQQETQYF. In DNA form, the CDR3 reads TGTGCCAGTAGTATTTTACAGCAAGAGACCCAGTACTTC.

The CDR3 sequence: CASSWGFEAFF. The CDR3 coding sequence is TGTGCCAGCAGCTGGGGCTTTGAAGCTTTCTTT. The V and J genes are TRBV28 and TRBJ1-1; the D gene is possibly TRBD1 (5 bases). This CDR3 spans 11 amino acids. Trimming removed 6 bases at V and 7 bases at J, with 9 bases between. In germline, CDR1 is MDHEN, CDR2 SYDVKM.

V is TRBV19 and J is TRBJ1-1; D uncertain. With 4 bases removed from V and 4 bases from J, the gap between germline ends came to 10 bases. The CDR3 contains 13 residues. The germline V gene encodes CDR1 LNHDA and CDR2 SQIVND (reference sequence). CDR3 in amino acids: CASSTGGITEAFF. The CDR3 bases are TGTGCCAGTAGTACCGGCGGGATCACTGAAGCTTTCTTT.